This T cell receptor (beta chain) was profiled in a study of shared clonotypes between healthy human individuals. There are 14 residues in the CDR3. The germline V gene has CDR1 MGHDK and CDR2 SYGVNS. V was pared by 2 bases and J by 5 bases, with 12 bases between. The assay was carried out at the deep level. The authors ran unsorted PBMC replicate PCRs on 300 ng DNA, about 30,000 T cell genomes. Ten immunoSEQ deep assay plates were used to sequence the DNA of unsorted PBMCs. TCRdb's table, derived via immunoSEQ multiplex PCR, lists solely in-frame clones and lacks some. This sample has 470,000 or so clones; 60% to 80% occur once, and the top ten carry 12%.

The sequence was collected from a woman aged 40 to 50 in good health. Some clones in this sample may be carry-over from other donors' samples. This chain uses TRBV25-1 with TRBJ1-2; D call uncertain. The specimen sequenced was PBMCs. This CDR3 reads CASSEPQARYGYTF. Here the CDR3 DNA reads TGTGCCAGCAGTGAACCCCAGGCGAGATATGGCTACACCTTC.